Shown below are 30 T cell receptor beta chains from a single sample sequenced in a study of CD8 T cells in ankylosing spondylitis. MiXCR, applied by TCRdb to the 5' RACE reads, yields one record per CDR3 protein. This sample has under 250,000 distinct CDR3 sequences, with approximately 8.4% found just once. The sequenced material came from blood, either unsorted or a sorted T cell fraction (not recorded which). Receptors were obtained from a female donor with ankylosing spondylitis or in good health (not recorded which).

The chain combines TRBV21-1 with TRBJ2-2; the table calls TRBD1, which could not be checked here. TRBV21-1 is a recognized pseudogene. The CDR3 is made up of 17 amino acids. CDR3 amino acids: CASSTRAPPMGYGELFF. As DNA, the CDR3 is TGTGCCAGCAGCACCCGAGCCCCCCCCATGGGGTACGGGGAGCTGTTTTTT.

In this sample, this clonotype turned up a few times. The chain employs TRBV7-2 and TRBJ2-2; weak D call: TRBD2 (6 bases). The CDR3 contains 14 residues. Germline loops: CDR1 SGHTA, CDR2 FQGNSA. With 5 bases removed from V and 6 bases from J, the gap between germline ends came to 13 bases. DNA for the CDR3: TGTGCCAGCAGCATGAGGTGGGAGGCCGGGGAGCTGTTTTTT. Its protein product is CASSMRWEAGELFF. Based on the CDR3 plus reference TRBV7-2 and TRBJ2-2, the full variable domain is GAGVSQSPSNKVTEKGKDVELRCDPISGHTALYWYRQSLGQGLEFLIYFQGNSAPDKSGLPSDRFSAERTGGSVSTLTIQRTQQEDSAVYLCASSMRWEAGELFFGEGSRLTVL.

This clonotype was picked up many times. V and J are TRBV9 and TRBJ1-4; D remains ambiguous. The length of the CDR3 is 14 residues. Deletions cut 0 bases from V and 10 bases from J, with 13 bases between. Germline CDR1 SGDLS, CDR2 YYNGEE. CDR3: CASSVDLRVGKLFF. The CDR3, as DNA: TGTGCCAGCAGCGTAGACCTTCGTGTCGGAAAACTGTTTTTT.

With respect to this clonotype: A much bigger clone sits one base away, suggesting this may be a read error. The V gene is TRBV20-1, the J gene TRBJ2-3; no clear D gene. Germline V gene lookup returns CDR1 DFQATT and CDR2 SNEGSKA (reference sequence). The CDR3 runs to 15 residues. Here the CDR3 reads CSAGDRLLSTDTQYF. In DNA, the CDR3 is TGCAGTGCTGGAGATAGGCTCCTTAGCACAGATACGCAGTATTTT.

The sample holds a few counts of this clonotype. The genes are TRBV19 and TRBJ1-2; D perhaps matches TRBD1 (6 bases). CDR3 length: 13 amino acids. Germline CDR1 is LNHDA and CDR2 is SQIVND (reference sequence). Trimming removed 4 bases at V and 2 bases at J, with 8 bases between. In nucleotides, the CDR3 is TGTGCCAGTAGTACCGGACAGAACTATGGCTACACCTTC. It codes for CASSTGQNYGYTF.

Many counts were recorded for this clonotype. This chain links TRBV5-1 with TRBJ1-1, with 11 bases identical to TRBD1. CDR1 is SGHRS and CDR2 is YFSETQ in the germline V gene. The CDR3 loop spans 15 amino acids. V gave up 3 bases and J gave up 4 bases; unmatched junction bases: 5. This chain's CDR3 is CASSWTGGEGTEAFF. The CDR3 bases are TGCGCCAGCAGCTGGACAGGGGGCGAGGGCACTGAAGCTTTCTTT.

The sample holds many counts of this clonotype. J is TRBJ2-1 and V is TRBV25-1, with TRBD2 matching 9 bases. This CDR3 comprises 17 residues. V trimming: 6 bases; J trimming: 7 bases; junction bases outside the gene matches: 16. CDR1 and CDR2 (germline): MGHDK, SYGVNS. The DNA for the CDR3 is TGTGCCAGCAGCCTTACTAGCGGGTCGGTTAGTGGGAATGAGCAGTTCTTC. This codes for CASSLTSGSVSGNEQFF.

The sample holds many counts of this clonotype. The chain uses TRBV2 and TRBJ1-5; a weak D match, TRBD1 (6 bases). V was trimmed by 0 bases and J by 6 bases, leaving 12 bases between them. The CDR3 extends over 15 amino acids. Germline values: CDR1 SNHLY, CDR2 FYNNEI. The DNA of the CDR3 is TGTGCCAGCAGTGAAGCTACGGGGGCAAGTCAGCCCCAGCATTTT. Translation: CASSEATGASQPQHF.

This clonotype was seen at least ten times. This chain joins TRBV29-1 and TRBJ1-2, with no clear D. From germline, CDR1 is SQVTM and CDR2 ANQGSEA. The V and J ends lost 4 bases and 2 bases respectively, with 8 bases between them. The CDR3 has 12 amino acids. CDR3: CSVVNQNYGYTF. The CDR3 DNA sequence: TGCAGCGTTGTCAATCAGAACTATGGCTACACCTTC.

Ten or more counts support this clonotype. The chain combines TRBV10-2 with TRBJ2-1, with 7 bases lining up with TRBD2. This CDR3 has 16 amino acids. Unmatched junction bases numbered 14, after V lost 6 bases and J lost 6 bases. Germline V gene sequence: CDR1 WSHSY, CDR2 SAAADI. The CDR3: CASSGPLAIGPNEQFF. The CDR3 bases are TGCGCCAGCAGCGGCCCACTAGCGATTGGCCCCAATGAGCAGTTCTTC.

This clonotype appeared many times. This chain joins TRBV20-1 and TRBJ2-2; D uncertain. V was pared by 3 bases and J by 6 bases, with 5 bases between. CDR3 size: 11 residues. In germline, CDR1 is DFQATT, CDR2 SNEGSKA (reference sequence). Here the CDR3 reads CSASPSGELFF. The CDR3 DNA is TGCAGTGCTAGCCCTTCCGGGGAGCTGTTTTTT.

The V and J genes are TRBV7-9 and TRBJ2-3; no definite D call. The CDR3 covers 13 residues. V lost 7 bases, J lost 6 bases, and 14 bases lay in between. Germline values: CDR1 SEHNR, CDR2 FQNEAQ (reference sequence). CDR3 loop: CASTESGPDTQYF. The CDR3 DNA reads as TGTGCCAGCACCGAGTCCGGGCCGGATACGCAGTATTTT.

A few counts support this clonotype. The chain joins TRBV29-1 to TRBJ2-1; 8 bases match TRBD2. Germline CDR1 is SQVTM and CDR2 is ANQGSEA. This CDR3 comprises 13 residues. Unmatched junction bases numbered 8, after V lost 6 bases and J lost 7 bases. Written as DNA, the CDR3 is TGCAGCGTAGCGGGAGCGGGTCAAAATGAGCAGTTCTTC. Translating gives CSVAGAGQNEQFF.

This clonotype was counted ten times or more. This chain connects TRBV20-1 to TRBJ2-3, with TRBD2 matching over 14 bases. The germline gives CDR1 DFQATT, CDR2 SNEGSKA (reference sequence). The CDR3 extends over 14 amino acids. The ends lost 5 bases at V and 8 bases at J; junction bases unmatched: 6. In DNA form, the CDR3 reads TGCAGTGCTGCCGGACTAGCGGGAGGATCTACGCAGTATTTT. Protein sequence: CSAAGLAGGSTQYF.

This clonotype was observed at least ten times. CDR3 sequence: CASSPLQGYEQYF. CDR3 DNA sequence: TGTGCCAGCAGTCCGTTACAGGGCTACGAGCAGTACTTC. This sequence joins TRBV6-1 and TRBJ2-7, with a tentative D call TRBD1 (6 bases). Trimming shortened V by 5 bases and J by 3 bases, and 11 bases separated the two germline ends. Germline V CDR1 and CDR2: MNHNS, SASEGT. This CDR3 spans 13 amino acids.

This clonotype was counted a few times. The chain has TRBV4-2 and TRBJ2-5; TRBD2 agrees at 12 bases. V lost 1 base to trimming and J lost 5 bases; unmatched junction nucleotides: 2. CDR1 is LGHNA and CDR2 is YNFKEQ in the germline V gene. The CDR3 sequence is 15 residues long. Here the CDR3 DNA reads TGTGCCAGCAGCCAAGGACTAGCGGGAGAGGAGACCCAGTACTTC. Amino acids: CASSQGLAGEETQYF.

This clonotype appeared many times. The chain has TRBV6-2 or TRBV6-3 and TRBJ2-1; 12 bases are shared with TRBD2. Trimming at V came to 2 bases and at J to 6 bases, leaving 5 bases not matched to a gene. The CDR3 is 16 residues long. The V gene's germline CDR1 is MNHEY and CDR2 SVGEGT. CDR3 protein: CASSYGGLAGPNEQFF. CDR3 in DNA: TGTGCCAGCAGTTACGGAGGACTAGCGGGGCCCAATGAGCAGTTCTTC.

This clonotype was found many times. The V call is TRBV10-3, the J call TRBJ2-1; 9 bases are a match to TRBD2. The CDR3 spans 14 residues. The germline CDR1 and CDR2 sequences are ENHRY and SYGVKD. The V gene end was trimmed by 7 bases and the J gene end by 2 bases; junction bases not matched to a gene: 3. The CDR3 bases are TGTGCCATCAATGCGGGAGGGACCTACAATGAGCAGTTCTTC. This translates into CAINAGGTYNEQFF.

With regard to this clonotype: A much bigger clone sits one base away, suggesting this may be a read error. V and J are TRBV7-6 and TRBJ2-2; 13 nucleotides agree with TRBD2. This CDR3 is 17 amino acids long. CDR1 and CDR2 from the germline V gene are SGHVS and FNYEAQ. CDR3 sequence reads: CTSSSGLAGSNTGELFF. CDR3 coding DNA: TGTACCAGCAGCTCGGGACTAGCGGGGTCGAACACCGGGGAGCTGTTTTTT.

This clonotype appeared many times. The chain couples TRBV14 to TRBJ2-7; maybe TRBD2 (5 bases). The germline CDR1 and CDR2 sequences are SGHDN and FVKESK. V gave up 1 base and J gave up 5 bases, with 15 bases separating them. This CDR3 region has 15 residues. This CDR3 is CASSQGGPAWNEQYF. The DNA for the CDR3 is TGTGCCAGCAGCCAAGGAGGGCCCGCATGGAACGAGCAGTACTTC. Based on the CDR3 plus reference TRBV14 and TRBJ2-7, the full variable domain is EAGVTQFPSHSVIEKGQTVTLRCDPISGHDNLYWYRRVMGKEIKFLLHFVKESKQDESGMPNNRFLAERTGGTYSTLKVQPAELEDSGVYFCASSQGGPAWNEQYFGPGTRLTVT.

This clonotype was observed at least ten times. This sequence joins TRBV4-3 and TRBJ2-1, with D perhaps assigned TRBD1 or TRBD2 (8 bases each). Trimming pared 1 base from V and 8 bases from J, leaving 21 bases between. Germline values: CDR1 LGHNA, CDR2 YSLEER. The CDR3 is made up of 17 amino acids. The CDR3 DNA sequence: TGCGCCAGCAGCCAAGCTCCAGGGGGCGCGGGAGGTTATGAGCAGTTCTTC. Translating gives CASSQAPGGAGGYEQFF.

The chain recombines TRBV7-9 with TRBJ2-7, with a possible D match to TRBD1 (6 bases). Trimming left V 4 bases short and J 5 bases short, with 9 bases between. The germline gives CDR1 SEHNR, CDR2 FQNEAQ (reference sequence). CDR3 length: 12 residues. CDR3 DNA: TGTGCCAGCAGCTCCGCAGGGGACGAGCAGTACTTC. Residues: CASSSAGDEQYF.

V is TRBV7-2 and J is TRBJ2-1; D is perhaps TRBD2 (6 bases). The CDR3 is made up of 12 amino acids. The ends were cut back, 5 bases at V and 10 bases at J, with 12 bases in the middle. Germline CDR1 is SGHTA and CDR2 is FQGNSA. CDR3 loop: CASSPGGREQFF. In DNA form, the CDR3 reads TGTGCCAGCAGCCCAGGAGGGCGGGAGCAGTTCTTC. Combining the CDR3 with reference TRBV7-2 and TRBJ2-1 gives the whole variable domain GAGVSQSPSNKVTEKGKDVELRCDPISGHTALYWYRQSLGQGLEFLIYFQGNSAPDKSGLPSDRFSAERTGGSVSTLTIQRTQQEDSAVYLCASSPGGREQFFGPGTRLTVL.

The V and J genes are TRBV7-2 and TRBJ2-3, with D possibly being TRBD1 or TRBD2 (7 bases each). CDR3 size: 15 residues. The germline V gene has CDR1 SGHTA and CDR2 FQGNSA. The V end lost 1 base, the J end lost 6 bases, and 14 bases lay between the germline ends. CDR3 region: CASSLGGRGGDTQYF. In nucleotides, the CDR3 is TGTGCCAGCAGCTTAGGGGGCAGGGGGGGTGATACGCAGTATTTT.

This clonotype appeared many times. V gene TRBV29-1 combines with J gene TRBJ2-1; D is ambiguous. The CDR3 has 10 amino acids. The germline gives CDR1 SQVTM, CDR2 ANQGSEA. The ends were cut back, 6 bases at V and 10 bases at J, with 10 bases in the middle. The CDR3 nucleotides are TGCAGCGTGGTCCTGTGGGAGCAGTTCTTC. This gives the protein CSVVLWEQFF.

This clonotype was recorded at least ten times. This chain links TRBV7-2 with TRBJ2-5; D might be TRBD2 (6 bases). This CDR3 is built from 13 residues. The germline V and J ends were trimmed by 3 bases and 1 base, with 6 bases remaining between them. CDR1 is SGHTA and CDR2 is FQGNSA in the germline V gene. The CDR3 loop reads CASSFGSQETQYF. DNA of the CDR3: TGTGCCAGCAGCTTCGGGAGCCAAGAGACCCAGTACTTC. Full variable domain (outside the CDR3, taken from reference TRBV7-2 and TRBJ2-5): GAGVSQSPSNKVTEKGKDVELRCDPISGHTALYWYRQSLGQGLEFLIYFQGNSAPDKSGLPSDRFSAERTGGSVSTLTIQRTQQEDSAVYLCASSFGSQETQYFGPGTRLLVL.

The sample holds many counts of this clonotype. The chain joins TRBV5-1 to TRBJ2-2; D uncertain. V gave up 3 bases and J gave up 9 bases, with 18 bases separating them. CDR3 size: 15 residues. Germline-derived CDR1 and CDR2 are SGHRS and YFSETQ. CDR3 residues: CASSSRALRNRELFF. As DNA, the CDR3 is TGCGCCAGCAGCTCCCGGGCGCTCAGGAACCGGGAGCTGTTTTTT. Supplemented by reference TRBV5-1 and TRBJ2-2, the full variable domain reads KAGVTQTPRYLIKTRGQQVTLSCSPISGHRSVSWYQQTPGQGLQFLFEYFSETQRNKGNFPGRFSGRQFSNSRSEMNVSTLELGDSALYLCASSSRALRNRELFFGEGSRLTVL.

This clonotype was picked up many times. As DNA, the CDR3 is TGCAGTGCCCCCTCTCCCCCCGGAAAGACCCAGTACTTC. Its translation: CSAPSPPGKTQYF. The chain joins TRBV20-1 to TRBJ2-5; D gene ambiguous. This CDR3 is built from 13 residues. Per germline, CDR1 DFQATT and CDR2 SNEGSKA (reference sequence). The V gene lost 6 bases and the J gene lost 6 bases, with 17 bases spanning the gap.

This clonotype was counted at least ten times. CDR3 DNA sequence: TGTGCCAGCAGATCCGACTTAATGGGGGAATCCAATCAGCCCCAGCATTTT. Translating gives CASRSDLMGESNQPQHF. The J gene is TRBJ1-5, the V gene TRBV28, with D possibly TRBD1 on 5 matching bases. CDR3 length: 17 amino acids. Trimming cost V 6 bases and J 3 bases, with 21 bases left between them. From germline, CDR1 is MDHEN and CDR2 SYDVKM.

A few counts support this clonotype. The V call is TRBV2, the J call TRBJ1-5, with D possibly matching TRBD1 (5 bases). CDR3 size: 13 residues. V was clipped by 7 bases and J by 4 bases, with 11 bases between them. Germline assignment: CDR1 SNHLY and CDR2 FYNNEI. The CDR3, as DNA: TGTGCCAGCATCGACAGATATAATCAGCCCCAGCATTTT. It is translated as CASIDRYNQPQHF.